This is a list of T cell receptor beta chains from one sample in a study of blood T cell repertoires in COVID-19. Generated by immunoSEQ multiplex PCR, the TCRdb table keeps only in-frame clones and is missing some. The sample has about 320,000 clones, 80% to 90% seen once. The sample was PBMCs or T cells enriched from blood (not recorded which). These receptors were obtained from a man aged 25 to 40 who had recovered from COVID-19. CDR3s include the opening cysteine and the closing phenylalanine or tryptophan. A D gene is named only where the DNA matches it firmly. Rows may omit the clone size; those that give it use once, few, many or a size class.

V: TRBV30; D: NA; size: NA; J: TRBJ1-2; DNA: TGTGCCTGGAGTGTCGGGGGAGGGGTGGGCTACACCTTC; CDR3: CAWSVGGGVGYTF
V: TRBV11-2; D: TRBD2; size: NA; J: TRBJ2-3; DNA: TGTGCCAGCTATGCGCTAGCGGGGGGGAAAGGAACAGATACGCAGTATTTT; CDR3: CASYALAGGKGTDTQYF
V: TRBV5-5; D: TRBD1; size: NA; J: TRBJ1-1; DNA: TGTGCCAGCAGGTGGGACAGGGGGCGTACTGAAGCTTTCTTT; CDR3: CASRWDRGRTEAFF
V: TRBV9; D: NA; size: NA; J: TRBJ2-3; DNA: TGTGCCAGCAGCTCCACCGGGACTTACACAGATACGCAGTATTTT; CDR3: CASSSTGTYTDTQYF
V: TRBV28; D: TRBD2; size: NA; J: TRBJ2-2; DNA: TGTGCCTGCTCGGGGGGGCCGCTTCGAAGCACCGGGGAGCTGTTTTTT; CDR3: CACSGGPLRSTGELFF
V: TRBV5-1; D: TRBD1; size: NA; J: TRBJ2-1; DNA: TGCGCCAGCAGCTTGGAGGGGACAGGGAGGTATGAGCAGTTCTTC; CDR3: CASSLEGTGRYEQFF
V: TRBV9; D: TRBD1; size: NA; J: TRBJ2-7; DNA: TGTGCCAGCAGCGCAGGACAGGGTCCTTCCTACGAGCAGTACTTC; CDR3: CASSAGQGPSYEQYF
V: TRBV11-2; D: TRBD2; size: NA; J: TRBJ2-3; DNA: TGTGCCAGCAGCCCCACCGCGGGACGGGGGGGGACTACAGATACGCAGTATTTT; CDR3: CASSPTAGRGGTTDTQYF
V: TRBV3-1/TRBV3-2; D: NA; size: NA; J: TRBJ1-2; DNA: TGTGCCAGCAGCCAAGTCAGGGGACTAGGTGGCTACACCTTC; CDR3: CASSQVRGLGGYTF
V: TRBV6-5; D: TRBD1; size: NA; J: TRBJ2-7; DNA: TGTGCCAGCAGCATGACAGGGCTTGTATACGAGCAGTACTTC; CDR3: CASSMTGLVYEQYF
V: TRBV2; D: NA; size: NA; J: TRBJ1-2; DNA: TGTGCCAGCCCACAGGGATCTGGCTACACCTTC; CDR3: CASPQGSGYTF
V: TRBV7-3; D: NA; size: NA; J: TRBJ2-1; DNA: TGTGCCAGCAGCTTAACAGGGGACAATGAGCAGTTCTTC; CDR3: CASSLTGDNEQFF
V: TRBV18; D: NA; size: NA; J: TRBJ1-2; DNA: TGTGCCAGCTCACCCGGGGGAGACCCGAGGGCGGCTAACTATGGCTACACCTTC; CDR3: CASSPGGDPRAANYGYTF
V: TRBV10-2; D: TRBD1; size: NA; J: TRBJ1-1; DNA: TGCGCCAGCAGAGCCGGGACAGGGTTTAACACTGAAGCTTTCTTT; CDR3: CASRAGTGFNTEAFF
V: TRBV11-2; D: TRBD2; size: few; J: TRBJ2-7; DNA: TGTGCCAGCAGCTTAGACGGGGGGGTCGGCGAGCAGTACTTC; CDR3: CASSLDGGVGEQYF
V: TRBV11-2; D: TRBD1; size: NA; J: TRBJ1-2; DNA: TGTGCCAGCAGCTTCGACAGGGCGACGCGTGGCTACACCTTC; CDR3: CASSFDRATRGYTF
V: TRBV11-3; D: TRBD2; size: NA; J: TRBJ2-2; DNA: TGTGCCAGCAGCGTACTAGCGGGGCGTACCGGGGAGCTGTTTTTT; CDR3: CASSVLAGRTGELFF
V: TRBV19; D: NA; size: NA; J: TRBJ1-6; DNA: TGTGCCAGTAGTATAGGGACAGATAATTCACCCCTCCACTTT; CDR3: CASSIGTDNSPLHF
V: TRBV4-1; D: TRBD1; size: once; J: TRBJ1-2; DNA: TGCGCCAGCAGCCAAGATACCGACAGGGGAATATATGGCTACACCTTC; CDR3: CASSQDTDRGIYGYTF
V: TRBV5-1; D: TRBD1; size: NA; J: TRBJ2-7; DNA: TGCGCCAGCAGCTTAGAGGGGGCGCGGTACGAGCAGTACTTC; CDR3: CASSLEGARYEQYF
V: TRBV19; D: TRBD1; size: NA; J: TRBJ1-4; DNA: TGTGCCAGTAGTACGGACAGGCTCAATGAAAAACTGTTTTTT; CDR3: CASSTDRLNEKLFF
V: TRBV5-8; D: TRBD1; size: once; J: TRBJ1-2; DNA: TGTGCCAGCAGCCCCCGGACAGGGGGAGGATCTGGCTACACCTTC; CDR3: CASSPRTGGGSGYTF
V: TRBV24-1; D: NA; size: NA; J: TRBJ2-1; DNA: TGTGCCACCAGTGATACTCTAGCCTACAATGAGCAGTTCTTC; CDR3: CATSDTLAYNEQFF
V: TRBV11-2; D: TRBD2; size: NA; J: TRBJ2-7; DNA: TGTGCCAGCACCCCTCTAGCGGGGGGGTCCTACGAGCAGTACTTC; CDR3: CASTPLAGGSYEQYF
V: TRBV29-1; D: NA; size: once; J: TRBJ1-1; DNA: TGCAGCGTTGAACGAGGGTTGAACACTGAAGCTTTCTTT; CDR3: CSVERGLNTEAFF
V: TRBV7-2; D: NA; size: NA; J: TRBJ1-3; DNA: TGTGCCAGCAGCCTCATCCGGGTTACCTCTGGAAACACCATATATTTT; CDR3: CASSLIRVTSGNTIYF
V: TRBV30; D: TRBD1; size: once; J: TRBJ2-1; DNA: TGTGCCTGGAGTAGGGGGACAGGGGACAATGAGCAGTTCTTC; CDR3: CAWSRGTGDNEQFF
V: TRBV24-1; D: NA; size: NA; J: TRBJ1-2; DNA: TGTGCCACCAGTGACTACCTAGGGGATGGCTACACCTTC; CDR3: CATSDYLGDGYTF
V: TRBV28; D: TRBD1; size: few; J: TRBJ1-6; DNA: TGTGCCAGCAGCCCTACCGGGACAGGTTATTCACCCCTCCACTTT; CDR3: CASSPTGTGYSPLHF
V: TRBV28; D: NA; size: NA; J: TRBJ1-2; DNA: TGTGCCAGCAGCACCGCAGGGGTAACCGGGCGAATATATGCCTACACCTTC; CDR3: CASSTAGVTGRIYAYTF
V: TRBV28; D: NA; size: once; J: TRBJ2-2; DNA: TGTGCCAGCAGTTTTCTTCGGGATGAAACCGGGGAGCTGTTTTTT; CDR3: CASSFLRDETGELFF
V: TRBV7-3; D: NA; size: NA; J: TRBJ2-1; DNA: TGTGCCAGCAGCTCCACCGGGTCCTACAATGAGCAGTTCTTC; CDR3: CASSSTGSYNEQFF
V: TRBV3-1/TRBV3-2; D: TRBD1; size: NA; J: TRBJ2-5; DNA: TGTGCCAGCAGCCCGGCCGGACAGGGGGAACTGACCCAGTACTTC; CDR3: CASSPAGQGELTQYF
V: TRBV4-1; D: NA; size: NA; J: TRBJ2-2; DNA: TGCGCCAGCAGCCAGGCCCAGGGCTCGATAACCGGGGAGCTGTTTTTT; CDR3: CASSQAQGSITGELFF
V: TRBV30; D: NA; size: NA; J: TRBJ2-7; DNA: TGTGCCTGGAACCTCTACCCGCGGGGACGCACCCCCTACGAGCAGTACTTC; CDR3: CAWNLYPRGRTPYEQYF
V: TRBV29-1; D: TRBD1; size: once; J: TRBJ2-7; DNA: TGCAGCGTTGAAACCGGGACAGGGGGCTACGAGCAGTACTTC; CDR3: CSVETGTGGYEQYF
V: TRBV19; D: NA; size: few; J: TRBJ2-5; DNA: TGTGCCAGTTCCGCTATTTCGGGGAACTATTACCAAGAGACCCAGTACTTC; CDR3: CASSAISGNYYQETQYF
V: TRBV5-1; D: NA; size: NA; J: TRBJ2-7; DNA: TGCGCCAGCAGCTTGGAAGGGGGCTCCTACGAGCAGTACTTC; CDR3: CASSLEGGSYEQYF
V: TRBV6-5; D: NA; size: few; J: TRBJ1-6; DNA: TGTGCCAGCAGCCCCGGACACGCACCCCTCCACTTT; CDR3: CASSPGHAPLHF
V: TRBV19; D: NA; size: NA; J: TRBJ1-2; DNA: TGTGCCAGTAACAGCCCCGCAGGCCGCGCTAACTATGGCTACACCTTC; CDR3: CASNSPAGRANYGYTF
V: TRBV7-9; D: NA; size: NA; J: TRBJ1-2; DNA: TGTGCCAGCAGCTTGCCCTCAGCGAACTATGGCTACACCTTC; CDR3: CASSLPSANYGYTF
V: TRBV7-4; D: NA; size: NA; J: TRBJ1-4; DNA: TGTGCCAGCAGCTTAGTCGGTGAAAAACTGTTTTTT; CDR3: CASSLVGEKLFF
V: TRBV30; D: TRBD1; size: NA; J: TRBJ1-4; DNA: TGTGCCTGGAGTCGGGGGGGGACAGGGGATGAAAAACTGTTTTTT; CDR3: CAWSRGGTGDEKLFF
V: TRBV7-9; D: TRBD2; size: NA; J: TRBJ2-7; DNA: TGTGCCAGCAGCTTAGAAAGCGGGGGGGCTACCTACGAGCAGTACTTC; CDR3: CASSLESGGATYEQYF
V: TRBV19; D: NA; size: NA; J: TRBJ1-5; DNA: TGTGCCAGTAGTATGATTTTTGGGGGGGGCGCGAGCAATCAGCCCCAGCATTTT; CDR3: CASSMIFGGGASNQPQHF